This entry features one TCR beta chain sequence. This table comes from immunoSEQ multiplex PCR, and its TCRdb copy is limited to in-frame clones, with some not included. This sample has about 92,000 clones, with just under 95% found just once. V shed 0 bases and J shed 0 bases, with 12 bases lying between them. CDR1 is PRHDT and CDR2 is FYEKMQ in the germline V gene (reference sequence). The CDR3 covers 17 residues. This sample is part of a study of T cell changes during pregnancy in multiple sclerosis. This sequence originates from a female donor with multiple sclerosis, enrolled in a pregnancy study. The V call is TRBV13, the J call TRBJ1-3, with a possible D match to TRBD1 (5 bases). The sample here was peripheral blood, taken in the first trimester of pregnancy. The CDR3 region is CASSLGGRGNSGNTIYF. CDR3 nucleotide sequence: TGTGCCAGCAGCTTAGGTGGTCGGGGGAACTCTGGAAACACCATATATTTT.